In this sample, the clone carrying this T cell receptor (beta chain) turned up a few times. Its target is unknown. These data originate in a study of metastatic and nonmetastatic thyroid tumors. Study-wide background: Repertoires from malignant and benign thyroid patients were compared across blood and tumor or nodule tissue. Study-level points and caveats: It was reportedly found that TCR beta diversity was significantly higher in malignant thyroid tumors than in benign nodules, a difference seen in both blood and tumor samples.

CDR3 length: 13 residues. Germline V gene sequence: CDR1 LNHDA, CDR2 SQIVND (reference sequence). Trimming pared 7 bases from V and 7 bases from J, leaving 17 bases between. The entire patient cohort was treatment-naive prior to thyroid surgery. TCRdb re-called the PCR reads via MiXCR. Of 15,000 to 25,000 clones listed, about 35% are singletons. The chain recombines TRBV19 with TRBJ2-7; D is possibly TRBD1 (5 bases). Sequenced material: tumor tissue. This clonotype originated in a female donor with papillary thyroid cancer or a benign thyroid nodule (not recorded which). Some clones in this sample may be carry-over from other donors' samples. The CDR3, as DNA: TGTGCCAGTAACAAGGGGCTTTGGGAAGAGCAGTACTTC. It is translated as CASNKGLWEEQYF.